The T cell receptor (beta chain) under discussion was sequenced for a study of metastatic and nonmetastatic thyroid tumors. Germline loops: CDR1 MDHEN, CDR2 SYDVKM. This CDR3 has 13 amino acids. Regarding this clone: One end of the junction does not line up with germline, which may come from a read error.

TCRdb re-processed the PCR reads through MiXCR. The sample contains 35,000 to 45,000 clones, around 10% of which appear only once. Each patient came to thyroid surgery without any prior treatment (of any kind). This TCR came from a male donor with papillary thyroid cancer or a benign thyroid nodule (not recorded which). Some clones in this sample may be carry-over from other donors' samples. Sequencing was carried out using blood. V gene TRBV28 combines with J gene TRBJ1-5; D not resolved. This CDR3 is CTSTTDGDQPHHF. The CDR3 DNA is TGTACCAGCACTACGGACGGGGATCAGCCCCATCATTTT.